These T cell receptor beta chains were read from a single sample in a study of CD8+ T cells in alopecia areata. Clones were sequenced by immunoSEQ multiplex PCR, and TCRdb holds only the in-frame ones, with some missing. This table holds 100,000 to 150,000 clones, approximately 60% found once. This specimen consisted of CD4+ T cells sorted from blood, obtained at week 4, from a patient treated with tofacitinib. The receptors shown here come from a human donor with alopecia areata. The CDR3 runs from the conserved cysteine through the conserved F or W. A D gene is named only where the DNA matches it firmly. Where a row states a size, it is once, few, many or the class of an expanded clone; other rows omit it.

j_gene: TRBJ2-1
d_gene: TRBD2
abundance: NA
v_gene: TRBV30
CDR3nt: TGTGCCTGGACCCGCCGGACTAGCGGGAGTACTAACAATGAGCAGTTCTTC
CDR3aa: CAWTRRTSGSTNNEQFF

j_gene: TRBJ1-1
d_gene: NA
abundance: few
v_gene: TRBV4-2
CDR3nt: TGTGCCAGCAGCCAGGGCGGGGGGGTGCGGCCTGAAGCTTTCTTT
CDR3aa: CASSQGGGVRPEAFF

j_gene: TRBJ2-5
d_gene: TRBD1
abundance: NA
v_gene: TRBV5-4
CDR3nt: TGTGCCAGCAGCTTCGGACAACAGGGGGGCCCGTGGCAAGAGACCCAGTACTTC
CDR3aa: CASSFGQQGGPWQETQYF

j_gene: TRBJ1-5
d_gene: NA
abundance: few
v_gene: TRBV5-1
CDR3nt: TGCGCCAGCAGGTTGGGGGTCCAGGGCTTTATGGAGCCCCAGCATTTT
CDR3aa: CASRLGVQGFMEPQHF

j_gene: TRBJ1-4
d_gene: TRBD1
abundance: NA
v_gene: TRBV29-1
CDR3nt: TGCAGCCAACGGGACAGGGGTAATGAAAAACTGTTTTTT
CDR3aa: CSQRDRGNEKLFF

j_gene: TRBJ1-5
d_gene: NA
abundance: NA
v_gene: TRBV25-1
CDR3nt: TGTGCCAGCAGTGGGAACAATCAGCCCCAGCATTTT
CDR3aa: CASSGNNQPQHF

j_gene: TRBJ2-2
d_gene: TRBD2
abundance: NA
v_gene: TRBV5-5
CDR3nt: TGTGCCAGCAGCCGGGAGGGGGGCGCAAACACCGGGGAGCTGTTTTTT
CDR3aa: CASSREGGANTGELFF

j_gene: TRBJ2-5
d_gene: NA
abundance: NA
v_gene: TRBV4-2
CDR3nt: TGTGCCAGCAGCCAAGGGCGGGGGCCTCAAGAGACCCAGTACTTC
CDR3aa: CASSQGRGPQETQYF

j_gene: TRBJ1-1
d_gene: NA
abundance: few
v_gene: TRBV28
CDR3nt: TGTGCCAGCAGTTTAATGAACACTGAAGCTTTCTTT
CDR3aa: CASSLMNTEAFF

j_gene: TRBJ2-5
d_gene: NA
abundance: few
v_gene: TRBV5-1
CDR3nt: TGCGCCAGCAGCTCCGGGACGAGGGAGGAGACCCAGTACTTC
CDR3aa: CASSSGTREETQYF

j_gene: TRBJ2-1
d_gene: TRBD2
abundance: NA
v_gene: TRBV7-3
CDR3nt: TGTGCCAGCAGCCTCCGGAAAGTAGCGGGAGGGTCGTTCAATGAGCAGTTCTTC
CDR3aa: CASSLRKVAGGSFNEQFF